This is a list of T cell receptor beta chains from one sample in a study of blood T cell repertoires in COVID-19. Produced via immunoSEQ multiplex PCR; TCRdb's table is partial and in-frame only. The sample includes some 270,000 clones, 89% seen only once; the top ten take 4% to 5%. Sequencing was done on a sample of peripheral blood. These TCRs come from a woman in her thirties or forties who had recovered from COVID-19. The CDR3 runs from the conserved cysteine through the conserved F or W. A D gene is named only where the DNA matches it firmly. Some rows mark clone size as missing; the rest say once, few, many or name a class of expanded clone.

TRBV10-1,-,-,TRBJ2-3,15,CASSPGDSMVDTQYF,TGCGCCAGCAGCCCGGGGGACAGCATGGTAGATACGCAGTATTTT
TRBV12-3/TRBV12-4,-,-,TRBJ1-2,12,CASSFYGYGYTF,TGTGCCAGCAGTTTTTACGGCTATGGCTACACCTTC
TRBV5-1,once,-,TRBJ1-1,14,CASSLASGVVEAFF,TGCGCCAGCAGCTTGGCGTCAGGGGTAGTAGAAGCTTTCTTT
TRBV5-1,-,-,TRBJ2-7,13,CASSLARRGEQYF,TGCGCCAGCAGCTTGGCGCGTAGGGGCGAGCAGTACTTC
TRBV27,-,TRBD1,TRBJ1-1,14,CASSSGQGNTEAFF,TGTGCCAGCAGTTCCGGACAGGGGAACACTGAAGCTTTCTTT
TRBV25-1,-,TRBD2,TRBJ2-1,15,CASSDQTSGNNEQFF,TGTGCCAGCAGTGATCAGACTAGCGGGAATAATGAGCAGTTCTTC
TRBV29-1,-,TRBD2,TRBJ2-1,15,CSVMPHGGASGEQFF,TGCAGCGTCATGCCCCACGGGGGGGCCTCTGGTGAGCAGTTCTTC
TRBV19,-,-,TRBJ1-1,12,CASSMLGREGFF,TGTGCCAGTAGTATGCTCGGTCGTGAGGGTTTCTTT
TRBV15,-,TRBD2,TRBJ2-1,13,CATSRGTSGEQFF,TGTGCCACCAGCAGGGGGACTAGCGGTGAGCAGTTCTTC
TRBV6-6,-,-,TRBJ2-3,12,CASSLRTDTQYF,TGTGCCAGCAGCCTTCGCACAGATACGCAGTATTTT
TRBV7-2,-,TRBD1,TRBJ1-4,14,CASSQDRGREKLFF,TGTGCCAGCAGCCAGGACAGGGGGAGGGAAAAACTGTTTTTT
TRBV6-5,-,TRBD1,TRBJ1-5,15,CASSLGTGIGQPQHF,TGTGCCAGCAGTTTGGGGACAGGGATAGGGCAGCCCCAGCATTTT
TRBV20-1,-,TRBD2,TRBJ2-1,17,CSASRGSGGYSYNEQFF,TGCAGTGCCAGTCGGGGTAGCGGGGGTTACTCCTACAATGAGCAGTTCTTC
TRBV7-8,-,-,TRBJ2-1,18,CASSLAAPPGTTYNEQFF,TGTGCCAGCAGCTTAGCGGCCCCTCCTGGGACAACCTACAATGAGCAGTTCTTC
TRBV4-1,-,TRBD1,TRBJ2-7,16,CASSQDTAQGAYEQYF,TGCGCCAGCAGCCAAGATACGGCTCAGGGGGCCTACGAGCAGTACTTC
TRBV11-2,-,-,TRBJ2-1,15,CASSGLTGKYNEQFF,TGTGCCAGCAGCGGCCTAACGGGGAAGTACAATGAGCAGTTCTTC
TRBV11-2,-,TRBD1,TRBJ2-1,16,CASSHFRDSSYNEQFF,TGTGCCAGCAGCCACTTCCGGGACAGCTCCTACAATGAGCAGTTCTTC
TRBV2,few,TRBD1,TRBJ1-4,14,CASSYDRENEKLFF,TGTGCCAGCAGTTACGACAGGGAAAATGAAAAACTGTTTTTT
TRBV24-1,-,TRBD2,TRBJ2-2,17,CATSDLALAGNTGELFF,TGTGCCACCAGTGATTTGGCGCTAGCGGGCAACACCGGGGAGCTGTTTTTT
TRBV2,-,-,TRBJ2-2,14,CASSGTVITGELFF,TGTGCCAGCAGTGGGACAGTTATCACCGGGGAGCTGTTTTTT
TRBV19,-,TRBD1,TRBJ1-2,15,CASSTPGQANYGYTF,TGTGCCAGTAGTACCCCGGGACAGGCTAACTATGGCTACACCTTC
TRBV25-1,-,TRBD1,TRBJ1-1,13,CASRDRGYTEAFF,TGTGCCAGCAGAGACAGGGGGTACACTGAAGCTTTCTTT